This T cell receptor beta chain was identified during a study of blood T cells in healthy people across ages. Each of the donors had ten milliliters of peripheral blood drawn into EDTA-treated Vacutainer tubes. As for this clonotype: Its antigen is as yet unknown. This could be a read error, since a much larger clone is one nucleotide away.

Whole-study results and caveats: The lack of PBMC sorting stopped any conclusive naive versus antigen-experienced comparison.

Primed by a sample-barcoded 5' primer and a J-beta primer mix, a second PCR proceeded for about 7 to 12 cycles. Each CDR3 protein is one row after TCRdb ran MiXCR on the 5' RACE reads. The sample holds almost 1 million distinct CDR3 sequences, just over 50% seen once. Source material: blood. The receptor was derived from an older woman in good health.

DNA for the CDR3: TGTGCCAGCGCGGTAGGGCGCAATGAGCAGTACTTC. It specifies CASAVGRNEQYF. J is TRBJ2-7 and V is TRBV2; D is uncertain. V dropped 8 bases and J dropped 7 bases, with 15 bases sitting between them. The germline V gene has CDR1 SNHLY and CDR2 FYNNEI. The CDR3 has 12 amino acids.